Following are 3 T cell receptor beta chains from one sample sequenced in a study of blood T cells in healthy people across ages. The use of a sample-barcoded 5' primer and a J-beta primer mix characterized a second PCR of roughly 6 to 11 cycles. TCRdb called the 5' RACE reads again in MiXCR, with one record for every CDR3 protein. Among about 760,000 distinct CDR3 sequences listed, about 25% were seen once. The same sample was also studied in work on T cells of mothers and their children.

Sequenced input: blood. These receptors were collected from a boy between 5 and 17 years old in good health.

V usage is TRBV28 and J usage is TRBJ1-1; 8 nucleotides match TRBD1. Germline CDR1 is MDHEN and CDR2 is SYDVKM. This CDR3 region has 14 residues. After removal of 3 bases from V and 3 bases from J, the junction contained 3 bases not matched to a gene. The CDR3 sequence is CASSFRGRDTEAFF. CDR3 bases: TGTGCCAGCAGTTTCAGGGGGCGCGACACTGAAGCTTTCTTT. Using reference TRBV28 and TRBJ1-1 for the parts outside the CDR3, the full variable domain is DVKVTQSSRYLVKRTGEKVFLECVQDMDHENMFWYRQDPGLGLRLIYFSYDVKMKEKGDIPEGYSVSREKKERFSLILESASTNQTSMYLCASSFRGRDTEAFFGQGTRLTVV.

This chain joins TRBV7-8 and TRBJ1-2; 8 positions match TRBD1. The junction had 5 bases not matched to a gene; V was cut back by 5 bases and J by 0 bases. The CDR3 contains 15 residues. Germline V lookup: CDR1 SGHVS, CDR2 FQNEAQ. In DNA form, the CDR3 reads TGTGCCAGCAGCCCGGGACAGGACGCTAACTATGGCTACACCTTC. As protein: CASSPGQDANYGYTF. Complete variable domain (other parts from reference TRBV7-8 and TRBJ1-2): GAGVSQSPRYKVAKRGQDVALRCDPISGHVSLFWYQQALGQGPEFLTYFQNEAQLDKSGLPSDRFFAERPEGSVSTLKIQRTQQEDSAVYLCASSPGQDANYGYTFGSGTRLTVV.

This clonotype was seen a handful of times. The V and J genes are TRBV7-9 and TRBJ1-1; 8 nucleotides agree with TRBD1. Germline assignment: CDR1 SEHNR and CDR2 FQNEAQ (reference sequence). With 3 bases clipped from V and 7 bases from J, the junction kept 7 bases outside the gene matches. The CDR3 has 14 residues. The DNA of the CDR3 is TGTGCCAGCAGCTTCGGACAGGGCGAGTATGAAGCTTTCTTT. Translated, it gives CASSFGQGEYEAFF.